These 25 T cell receptor beta chains originate from one sample sequenced in a study of control samples from healthy donors and cancer patients. Libraries were prepared by immunoSEQ multiplex PCR; TCRdb keeps only in-frame clonotypes and omits some of them. Of 130,000 or so clones in the sample, more than 70% were seen once. The specimen sequenced was blood. The origin of the receptors is a man between 60 and 75 years old in good health.

Of note for this clone: Germline and junction disagree at one end, which may indicate a read error. The chain couples TRBV5-6 to TRBJ2-4; D remains ambiguous. This CDR3 comprises 14 residues. Germline V gene data show CDR1 as SGHDT and CDR2 as YYEEEE. This chain's CDR3 is CASSLERPKNIQYF. The CDR3 bases are TGTGCCAGCAGTTTGGAGCGCCCGAAAAACATTCAGTACTTC.

The chain combines TRBV28 with TRBJ1-1; D gene unclear. The CDR3 consists of 13 residues. V lost 3 bases to trimming and J lost 0 bases, with 5 bases between them. CDR1 is MDHEN, CDR2 SYDVKM, per germline. The CDR3 protein is CASSFPVNTEAFF. In nucleotides, the CDR3 is TGTGCCAGCAGTTTCCCCGTGAACACTGAAGCTTTCTTT.

The table lists this clone with a count of one. A junction boundary mismatches the germline segment, possibly from a read error. This sequence joins TRBV28 and TRBJ2-1; D is uncertain. This CDR3 spans 11 amino acids. Germline CDR1 reads MDHEN; CDR2 reads SYDVKM. CDR3 protein: CASSLYNEQFF. The CDR3 DNA reads as TGTGCCAGCAGCTTATACAATGAGCAGTTCTTC.

This chain links TRBV20-1 with TRBJ1-3; no clear D. Germline CDR1 reads DFQATT; CDR2 reads SNEGSKA (reference sequence). This CDR3 comprises 13 residues. Trimming removed 3 bases from V and 2 bases from J, with 8 bases in between. DNA for the CDR3: TGCAGTGCTAGTTACAGAGCTGGAAACACCATATATTTT. It is translated as CSASYRAGNTIYF.

The chain combines TRBV4-1 with TRBJ2-7; perhaps D is TRBD1 or TRBD2 (5 bases each). Germline V gene sequence: CDR1 MGHRA, CDR2 YSYEKL. The ends were cut back, 5 bases at V and 4 bases at J, with 21 bases in the middle. This CDR3 region has 16 residues. The CDR3 DNA sequence: TGCGCCAGCAGCGGTGTATCAGGGACCATCCCTTACGAGCAGTACTTC. This sequence encodes CASSGVSGTIPYEQYF.

This clone has just a few counts. V gene TRBV30 combines with J gene TRBJ2-5; D may match TRBD1 or TRBD2 (5 bases each). The germline V and J ends were trimmed by 3 bases and 5 bases, with 22 bases remaining between them. Looked up from germline, CDR1 is GTSNPN and CDR2 is SVGIG (reference sequence). The CDR3 loop spans 16 amino acids. CDR3 protein: CAWSARVRGAGETQYF. The CDR3 nucleotides read TGTGCCTGGAGCGCTCGTGTAAGAGGGGCCGGGGAGACCCAGTACTTC.

CDR3 sequence (DNA): TGTGCCAGCAGCCCTGAGGCGGGGGGGGCGTACGAGCAGTACTTC. This gives the protein CASSPEAGGAYEQYF. The V and J genes are TRBV7-9 and TRBJ2-7; 9 bases are shared with TRBD2. CDR3 size: 15 residues. With 5 bases clipped from V and 4 bases from J, the junction kept 9 bases outside the gene matches. Germline lookup yields CDR1 SEHNR and CDR2 FQNEAQ (reference sequence). Drawing the rest from reference TRBV7-9 and TRBJ2-7, the complete variable domain is DTGVSQNPRHKITKRGQNVTFRCDPISEHNRLYWYRQTLGQGPEFLTYFQNEAQLEKSRLLSDRFSAERPKGSFSTLEIQRTEQGDSAMYLCASSPEAGGAYEQYFGPGTRLTVT.

The chain employs TRBV29-1 and TRBJ1-1, with unresolved D. Germline-derived CDR1 and CDR2 are SQVTM and ANQGSEA. Trimming removed 7 bases at V and 1 base at J, with 4 bases between. The CDR3 has 10 amino acids. This CDR3 reads CSGGNTEAFF. The CDR3 nucleotides read TGCAGCGGCGGGAACACTGAAGCTTTCTTT.

This clone came up a few times. The chain carries TRBV20-1 and TRBJ1-2; 9 bases align to TRBD1. The length of the CDR3 is 12 residues. Germline assignment: CDR1 DFQATT and CDR2 SNEGSKA (reference sequence). V lost 3 bases to trimming and J lost 10 bases; unmatched junction nucleotides: 6. CDR3 sequence (DNA): TGCAGTGCTAGTACGGGACAGGGCTTCTACACCTTC. Translating gives CSASTGQGFYTF.

This clone was counted between two and nine times. The CDR3 DNA is TGTGCCACCAGTGATTACATTAGCGGGGGCGATACGCAGTATTTT. Translating gives CATSDYISGGDTQYF. This rearrangement joins TRBV24-1 to TRBJ2-3; 9 bases align to TRBD2. V was pared by 2 bases and J by 6 bases, with 5 bases of the junction left unmatched. CDR3 length: 15 residues. Germline values: CDR1 KGHDR, CDR2 SFDVKD.

The rearrangement uses TRBV20-1 and TRBJ2-7; D not certain. The V end lost 3 bases, the J end lost 2 bases, and 8 bases lay between the germline ends. This CDR3 is built from 12 residues. CDR1 and CDR2 (germline): DFQATT, SNEGSKA (reference sequence). Here the CDR3 DNA reads TGCAGTGCTAGTAAGGCAACCTACGAGCAGTACTTC. Translated: CSASKATYEQYF.

V is TRBV27 and J is TRBJ1-3, with D possibly being TRBD1 (5 bases). The CDR3 has 15 amino acids. Trimming took 5 bases from V and 0 from J, leaving 11 bases between them. Germline loops: CDR1 MNHEY, CDR2 SMNVEV (reference sequence). The CDR3 protein is CASSQGLFSGNTIYF. Here the CDR3 DNA reads TGTGCCAGCAGTCAGGGCCTTTTCTCTGGAAACACCATATATTTT.

This rearrangement joins TRBV5-1 to TRBJ1-1; tentatively, D is TRBD1 (6 bases). V gave up 4 bases and J gave up 3 bases, with 16 bases separating them. Germline V gene sequence: CDR1 SGHRS, CDR2 YFSETQ. This CDR3 has 15 amino acids. CDR3 sequence reads: CASSTQQGPYTEAFF. DNA of the CDR3: TGCGCCAGCAGCACTCAACAGGGACCGTACACTGAAGCTTTCTTT.

The genes are TRBV7-8 and TRBJ1-2; unclear D gene. Trimming pared 5 bases from V and 8 bases from J, leaving 9 bases between. The CDR3 length is 11 residues. Germline values: CDR1 SGHVS, CDR2 FQNEAQ. The CDR3 sequence: CASSPDLGYTF. The CDR3 nucleotides read TGTGCCAGCAGCCCGGACTTGGGCTACACCTTC.

The chain couples TRBV6-2 or TRBV6-3 to TRBJ1-1, with a possible D match to TRBD1 (5 bases). Trimming took off 6 bases at V and 7 bases at J, with 15 bases between the two ends. Germline CDR1 and CDR2: MNHEY and SVGEGT. This CDR3 is 13 amino acids long. CDR3: CASSLNRWLEAFF. In nucleotides, the CDR3 is TGTGCCAGCAGCCTCAACAGGTGGCTTGAAGCTTTCTTT.

This clone was recorded a few times. V gene TRBV27 combines with J gene TRBJ2-7; TRBD1 aligns across 12 bases. The CDR3 covers 17 residues. Germline assignment: CDR1 MNHEY and CDR2 SMNVEV (reference sequence). After removal of 9 bases from V and 6 bases from J, the junction contained 18 bases not matched to a gene. CDR3 residues: CARNNNDRDRGRCEQYF. Here the CDR3 DNA reads TGTGCCAGGAACAACAACGACCGGGACAGGGGGCGTTGCGAGCAGTACTTC.

This sequence joins TRBV19 and TRBJ1-5; 9 nucleotides agree with TRBD1. CDR3 size: 18 residues. Germline trimming cut 0 bases from V and 3 bases from J; bases unmatched to any gene: 9. CDR1 is LNHDA, CDR2 SQIVND, per germline (reference sequence). CDR3 residues: CASSIDIAGTGINQPQHF. The CDR3 DNA is TGTGCCAGTAGTATAGATATAGCCGGGACAGGGATCAATCAGCCCCAGCATTTT.

The chain has TRBV19 and TRBJ1-5, with D hard to call. The ends were cut back, 5 bases at V and 0 bases at J, with 11 bases in the middle. The CDR3 sequence is 15 residues long. Germline V gene sequence: CDR1 LNHDA, CDR2 SQIVND (reference sequence). The DNA of the CDR3 is TGTGCCAGTAGTTCCGGGGATATTAGCAATCAGCCCCAGCATTTT. This sequence encodes CASSSGDISNQPQHF.

This clone was observed once. The V and J genes are TRBV6-5 and TRBJ1-1; D is perhaps TRBD1 (5 bases). The CDR3 is made up of 15 amino acids. Germline CDR1 reads MNHEY; CDR2 reads SVGAGI. Trimming removed 3 bases from V and 5 bases from J, with 16 bases in between. The CDR3 is CASSYSGHTTTEAFF. CDR3 in DNA: TGTGCCAGCAGTTATTCTGGACACACGACGACTGAAGCTTTCTTT.

This clone was seen more than once but under ten times. This sequence joins TRBV14 and TRBJ1-1, with TRBD1 matching over 7 bases. This CDR3 region has 14 residues. Germline V gene lookup returns CDR1 SGHDN and CDR2 FVKESK. Trimming took 5 bases from V and 2 from J; bases not matched to a gene: 5. DNA of the CDR3: TGTGCCAGCAGCTTACAGGGGCTCAACACTGAAGCTTTCTTT. Amino acid sequence: CASSLQGLNTEAFF.

The chain has TRBV29-1 and TRBJ2-2; D ambiguous. From germline, CDR1 is SQVTM and CDR2 ANQGSEA. The CDR3 has 13 amino acids. Trimming took off 4 bases at V and 0 bases at J, with 6 bases between the two ends. CDR3 in DNA: TGCAGCGTTGCCCGGACGAACACCGGGGAGCTGTTTTTT. This sequence encodes CSVARTNTGELFF.

This chain links TRBV18 with TRBJ1-5; unclear D gene. V was pared by 0 bases and J by 7 bases, with 10 bases between. This CDR3 comprises 14 residues. CDR1 is KGHSH and CDR2 is LQKENI in the germline V gene. CDR3 amino acids: CASSPPALIQPQHF. The CDR3 bases are TGTGCCAGCTCACCACCAGCCCTAATACAGCCCCAGCATTTT.

This chain links TRBV7-9 with TRBJ1-1, with D uncertain. CDR1 is SEHNR, CDR2 FQNEAQ, per germline (reference sequence). The CDR3 sequence is 16 residues long. V lost 4 bases and J lost 0, with 15 bases in between. CDR3 nucleotides: TGTGCCAGCAGCTATCTCGGGGTGTCGGTGAACACTGAAGCTTTCTTT. As protein: CASSYLGVSVNTEAFF.

The chain links TRBV9 to TRBJ2-1; 8 positions agree with TRBD2. V shed 4 bases and J 3 bases; nucleotides not matched to a gene: 3. The CDR3 has 14 residues. Looked up from germline, CDR1 is SGDLS and CDR2 is YYNGEE. The chain's CDR3 is CASSPGGDYNEQFF. The CDR3 nucleotides read TGTGCCAGCAGCCCCGGGGGGGACTACAATGAGCAGTTCTTC.

This sequence joins TRBV28 and TRBJ2-7; 10 bases match TRBD1. CDR3 length: 14 residues. Germline-derived CDR1 and CDR2 are MDHEN and SYDVKM. J was trimmed by 4 bases and V by 7 bases; bases with no gene match: 7. The CDR3 sequence: CASNSPGQGYEQYF. Written as DNA, the CDR3 is TGTGCCAGCAACTCCCCGGGACAGGGGTACGAGCAGTACTTC.